The rows below give T cell receptor beta chains drawn from one sample of a study of T cell clusters in autoimmune cytopenias. For each CDR3 protein, TCRdb gives one entry from its re-call of the multiplex PCR reads, without DNA. The clone table shows approximately 1,200 distinct CDR3 sequences, with the ten largest holding 7.5% to 9.5%. The same sample was also used in a study of T cell repertoires in aging, cancer and after chemotherapy.

Specimen: peripheral blood. These receptors all come from a human donor in good health. CDR3s include the opening cysteine and the closing phenylalanine or tryptophan. Each record gives: V gene, clone size, CDR3 length, J gene, CDR3 protein. Size tells how often a clone was seen (once, few, many) or the class of an expanded clone, and some rows leave it out.

v_call: TRBV10-3
clone_size: medium-sized
cdr3_length: 15
j_call: TRBJ1-2
cdr3_aa: CAISESGARVYGYTF

v_call: TRBV12-3/TRBV12-4
clone_size: medium-sized
cdr3_length: 15
j_call: TRBJ1-2
cdr3_aa: CASRIRQGANYGYTF

v_call: TRBV30
clone_size: large
cdr3_length: 12
j_call: TRBJ2-7
cdr3_aa: CAWSNRGDEQYF

v_call: TRBV7-3
clone_size: -
cdr3_length: 13
j_call: TRBJ2-7
cdr3_aa: CASSFGDDYEQYF

v_call: TRBV19
clone_size: medium-sized
cdr3_length: 17
j_call: TRBJ1-5
cdr3_aa: CASSIDFGQGSNQPQHF

v_call: TRBV6-5
clone_size: -
cdr3_length: 13
j_call: TRBJ2-1
cdr3_aa: CASSQLEGPEQFF

v_call: TRBV20-1
clone_size: medium-sized
cdr3_length: 16
j_call: TRBJ2-3
cdr3_aa: CSARPLAGTSTDTQYF

v_call: TRBV20-1
clone_size: medium-sized
cdr3_length: 13
j_call: TRBJ2-7
cdr3_aa: CSAISGSSYEQYF

v_call: TRBV5-4
clone_size: large
cdr3_length: 13
j_call: TRBJ2-5
cdr3_aa: CASSSGHQETQYF

v_call: TRBV2
clone_size: -
cdr3_length: 14
j_call: TRBJ2-5
cdr3_aa: CASSPTGGLETQYF

v_call: TRBV15
clone_size: large
cdr3_length: 16
j_call: TRBJ1-2
cdr3_aa: CATSRIKGLLNYGYTF

v_call: TRBV30
clone_size: large
cdr3_length: 15
j_call: TRBJ1-5
cdr3_aa: CAWSDGHIPYQPQHF

v_call: TRBV12-3/TRBV12-4
clone_size: medium-sized
cdr3_length: 16
j_call: TRBJ2-7
cdr3_aa: CASTRGSTSGTGEQYF

v_call: TRBV7-3
clone_size: -
cdr3_length: 13
j_call: TRBJ2-1
cdr3_aa: CASSFYANNEQFF

v_call: TRBV13
clone_size: medium-sized
cdr3_length: 14
j_call: TRBJ2-1
cdr3_aa: CASSFGTSLNEQFF

v_call: TRBV20-1
clone_size: medium-sized
cdr3_length: 14
j_call: TRBJ1-1
cdr3_aa: CSARVTQGATEAFF